In its sample, the clone carrying this TCR beta chain was seen a few times. This sample is part of a study of T cells after yellow fever vaccination. V dropped 5 bases and J dropped 3 bases, with 5 bases sitting between them. There are 12 residues in the CDR3. Germline V lookup: CDR1 MNHEY, CDR2 SVGEGT. TCRdb reprocessed the 5' RACE reads with MiXCR, giving one entry per CDR3 protein. Counted here are hundreds of thousands of distinct CDR3 sequences, about 12% occurring once; the ten biggest clones make up roughly 3%. This clonotype was obtained from a man in his late teens or twenties who received the YFV17D yellow fever vaccine. The J gene is TRBJ1-5, the V gene TRBV6-2 or TRBV6-3; D not certain. Sequenced here: CD4+ T cells sorted from PBMCs, sampled 15 days after the yellow fever booster vaccination. CDR3 in DNA: TGTGCCAGCAGTAACCCCAATCAGCCCCAGCATTTT. As protein: CASSNPNQPQHF.